The 10 T cell receptor beta chains below all came from one sample that was sequenced in a study of T cells after somatic rescue of genetic block. Generated by immunoSEQ multiplex PCR, the TCRdb table keeps only in-frame clones and is missing some. The sample includes 110,000 or so clones, approximately 90% of them seen just once. Sequenced: peripheral blood mononuclear cells (PBMCs). The receptors come from a woman younger than 30.

V gene TRBV7-9 combines with J gene TRBJ1-5; D gene ambiguous. The CDR3 runs to 15 residues. Trimming removed 5 bases at V and 3 bases at J, with 14 bases between. Germline V gene lookup returns CDR1 SEHNR and CDR2 FQNEAQ (reference sequence). CDR3 amino acids: CASSRIGRNNQPQHF. CDR3 DNA sequence: TGTGCCAGCAGCCGGATAGGCAGGAACAATCAGCCCCAGCATTTT.

The J gene is TRBJ1-1, the V gene TRBV7-9; D is undetermined. The CDR3 has 15 residues. V was clipped by 2 bases and J by 0 bases, with 10 bases between them. Per germline, CDR1 SEHNR and CDR2 FQNEAQ (reference sequence). CDR3 amino acids: CASSLWGRVNTEAFF. CDR3 sequence (DNA): TGTGCCAGCAGCTTATGGGGTAGGGTGAACACTGAAGCTTTCTTT.

This clone has just a few counts. In nucleotides, the CDR3 is TGTGCCAGCAGTGAAGACAGGGGCCCTGGAAACACCATATATTTT. It translates to CASSEDRGPGNTIYF. This chain joins TRBV2 and TRBJ1-3; TRBD1 agrees at 7 bases. The ends lost 1 base at V and 2 bases at J; junction bases unmatched: 2. The CDR3 is 15 residues long. The germline V gene has CDR1 SNHLY and CDR2 FYNNEI.

The chain joins TRBV5-1 to TRBJ2-2; 10 bases are shared with TRBD2. CDR1 and CDR2 (germline): SGHRS, YFSETQ. V lost 2 bases and J lost 4; bases outside the gene matches: 5. This CDR3 region has 16 residues. The CDR3 sequence is CASSFSSGGSTGELFF. In DNA form, the CDR3 reads TGCGCCAGCAGCTTTAGTAGCGGGGGGAGCACCGGGGAGCTGTTTTTT.

V is TRBV30 and J is TRBJ1-3, with D perhaps matching TRBD1 (6 bases). Trimming stripped 2 bases from V and 4 bases from J, with 15 bases between. The length of the CDR3 is 15 residues. From germline, CDR1 is GTSNPN and CDR2 SVGIG (reference sequence). The CDR3 here is CAWSTVGGRGNTIYF. In DNA, the CDR3 is TGTGCCTGGAGTACTGTGGGGGGGCGAGGAAACACCATATATTTT.

This sequence joins TRBV11-2 and TRBJ1-3; no clear D. V was trimmed by 5 bases and J by 4 bases, leaving 6 bases between them. Germline loops: CDR1 SGHAT, CDR2 FQNNGV. This CDR3 contains 12 residues. The CDR3 region has the DNA TGTGCCAGCAGCCCTATAGGAAACACCATATATTTT. Protein product: CASSPIGNTIYF.

The rearrangement joins TRBV11-1 to TRBJ1-3, with TRBD1 matching over 8 bases. This CDR3 contains 16 residues. V lost 3 bases and J lost 2; bases outside the gene matches: 6. Germline CDR1 SGHAT, CDR2 FQDESV (reference sequence). The CDR3 sequence: CASSFGRGHTGNTIYF. The CDR3 DNA reads TGTGCCAGCAGCTTTGGCAGGGGGCACACTGGAAACACCATATATTTT.

Points on this clone: One junction end does not reproduce the germline sequence, and a read error may be involved. The chain combines TRBV16 with TRBJ1-2; 7 bases agree with TRBD1. CDR1 is KGHSY, CDR2 FQNENV, per germline. This CDR3 region has 12 residues. The chain's CDR3 is CASSQSRTGYYF. DNA for the CDR3: TGTGCCAGCAGCCAATCACGGACAGGATACTACTTC.

V and J are TRBV19 and TRBJ2-5, with TRBD2 as a possible D gene (5 bases). V was clipped by 1 base and J by 2 bases, with 5 bases between them. Germline V gene lookup returns CDR1 LNHDA and CDR2 SQIVND (reference sequence). This CDR3 is 13 amino acids long. The DNA for the CDR3 is TGTGCCAGTAGTATAGCGGGACAAGAGACCCAGTACTTC. The encoded protein is CASSIAGQETQYF.

The rearrangement joins TRBV19 to TRBJ2-7; tentative D call: TRBD2 (5 bases). The CDR3 sequence is 15 residues long. The V gene lost 2 bases and the J gene lost 5 bases, with 16 bases spanning the gap. CDR1 is LNHDA, CDR2 SQIVND, per germline (reference sequence). CDR3 in amino acids: CASSIRGNVLDEQYF. CDR3 coding DNA: TGTGCCAGTAGTATAAGAGGGAACGTTTTGGACGAGCAGTACTTC. The full variable domain, rest sourced from reference TRBV19 and TRBJ2-7, is DGGITQSPKYLFRKEGQNVTLSCEQNLNHDAMYWYRQDPGQGLRLIYYSQIVNDFQKGDIAEGYSVSREKKESFPLTVTSAQKNPTAFYLCASSIRGNVLDEQYFGPGTRLTVT.